This T cell receptor beta chain stems from a study of T cells in Graves' hyperthyroidism and ophthalmopathy. Study as a whole: Before any treatment, at initial diagnosis, peripheral blood was collected. Findings and limits, study-wide: Most clonotypes that expanded in the thyroid above 0.001 also showed up in blood.

This clonotype was counted many times. Its antigen is still unknown. The study based diagnoses on clinical symptoms, serum thyroxine and TRAb, thyroid ultrasound and orbital computed tomography. PBMCs were obtained from 9 to 10 ml fresh peripheral blood. There are 15 residues in the CDR3. The germline CDR1 and CDR2 sequences are SGHAT and FQNNGV. Unmatched junction bases numbered 8, after V lost 5 bases and J lost 5 bases. Amplified TCR beta CDR3 regions came from RNA transcripts. The TCR CDR3 was amplified in a first-round RT-PCR using the HTBI primer set. One entry per CDR3 protein results from TCRdb running MiXCR on the multiplex PCR reads. The top ten hold under 35% of the sample, which has hundreds of thousands of distinct CDR3 sequences, around 21% seen once.

The clonotype was recovered from a man in his thirties or forties with Graves' ophthalmopathy. The chain uses TRBV11-2 and TRBJ1-4, with 7 nucleotides matching TRBD1. The sequenced sample consisted of blood. CDR3 sequence (DNA): TGTGCCAGCAGCGGCTGGGGGACAGAGAATGAAAAACTGTTTTTT. Translated, it gives CASSGWGTENEKLFF.